The 31 T cell receptor beta chains below all came from one sample that was sequenced in a study of blood T cell repertoires in COVID-19. Here immunoSEQ multiplex PCR was the method, and the copy in TCRdb shows in-frame clones only, minus some. The table has a few hundred thousand clones, approximately 85% seen once. Sequenced input: peripheral blood. The receptors were gathered from a woman in her sixties or seventies with COVID-19, enrolled during active disease.

V and J are TRBV7-6 and TRBJ2-2; TRBD1 matches 8 bases. V gave up 4 bases and J gave up 0 bases; unmatched junction bases: 4. The germline gives CDR1 SGHVS, CDR2 FNYEAQ. The CDR3 is 16 residues long. The CDR3 DNA sequence: TGTGCCAGCAGCTACCGACAGGGGTCGAACACCGGGGAGCTGTTTTTT. Protein sequence: CASSYRQGSNTGELFF.

The CDR3 DNA reads as TGTGCCAGCAGCCCCATGACAGGATTTGTCTCTGAAGCTTTCTTT. It specifies CASSPMTGFVSEAFF. The genes are TRBV3-1 (or the pseudogene TRBV3-2) and TRBJ1-1; tentatively, D is TRBD1 (6 bases). Trimming left V 4 bases short and J 6 bases short, with 18 bases between. The CDR3 covers 15 residues. CDR1 is LGHDT, CDR2 YNNKEL, per germline (reference sequence).

The chain combines TRBV6-4 with TRBJ2-7; 9 nucleotides line up with TRBD2. Germline assignment: CDR1 MRHNA and CDR2 SNTAGT. The length of the CDR3 is 16 residues. With V trimmed by 3 bases and J by 0 bases, 6 bases remained unmatched. CDR3 residues: CASSEILAGLSYEQYF. For the CDR3, the DNA is TGTGCCAGCAGTGAGATTCTAGCGGGACTCTCCTACGAGCAGTACTTC.

This clone was counted a single time. The genes are TRBV6-6 and TRBJ2-1; maybe TRBD2 (6 bases). This CDR3 region has 14 residues. Trimming pared 6 bases from V and 6 bases from J, leaving 15 bases between. The germline CDR1 and CDR2 sequences are MNHNY and SVGAGI (reference sequence). Here the CDR3 reads CASRAEIAANEQFF. DNA for the CDR3: TGTGCCAGCAGGGCCGAAATAGCGGCCAATGAGCAGTTCTTC.

This chain uses TRBV27 with TRBJ2-5; tentatively, D is TRBD1 (6 bases). This CDR3 has 15 residues. The V end was cut by 4 bases, the J end by 9 bases, with 21 bases between. CDR1 and CDR2 (germline): MNHEY, SMNVEV (reference sequence). Here the CDR3 DNA reads TGTGCCAGCAGTTCCCAGATGAAGGTCCCAGGGGCCCAGTACTTC. It is translated as CASSSQMKVPGAQYF.

This clone was counted a single time. The gene calls are TRBV6-5 and TRBJ2-1; possibly TRBD1 for D (5 bases). The CDR3 sequence is 12 residues long. Germline V gene data show CDR1 as MNHEY and CDR2 as SVGAGI. Deletions cut 2 bases from V and 8 bases from J, with 7 bases between. The CDR3 loop is CASSYRGDEQFF. The CDR3 DNA follows: TGTGCCAGCAGTTACAGGGGCGATGAGCAGTTCTTC.

The count of this clone is one. CDR3 DNA: TGTGCCAGCAGCCAAGACCTGGGAACTAGGGCTTTCTTT. It encodes CASSQDLGTRAFF. The chain is built from TRBV14 and TRBJ1-1, with no clear D. Trimming took off 0 bases at V and 11 bases at J, with 13 bases between the two ends. The CDR3 extends over 13 amino acids. Per the germline V gene, CDR1 is SGHDN and CDR2 is FVKESK.

This chain connects TRBV5-1 to TRBJ2-5, with TRBD2 matching over 10 bases. V lost 0 bases and J lost 7; bases outside the gene matches: 9. Germline V CDR1 and CDR2: SGHRS, YFSETQ. The CDR3 has 16 amino acids. CDR3 sequence reads: CASSLELASGSATQYF. For the CDR3, the DNA is TGCGCCAGCAGCTTGGAATTGGCTAGCGGGAGTGCGACCCAGTACTTC.

V and J are TRBV12-5 and TRBJ2-1; 10 bases map to TRBD2. With V trimmed by 0 bases and J by 0 bases, 11 bases remained unmatched. Germline V gene data show CDR1 as LGHNT and CDR2 as FRNRAP. The CDR3 covers 20 residues. The CDR3 spells CASGLVAELAGAFSYNEQFF. CDR3 in DNA: TGTGCTAGTGGTTTGGTAGCCGAGCTAGCGGGAGCGTTCTCCTACAATGAGCAGTTCTTC.

This rearrangement joins TRBV20-1 to TRBJ1-2; 12 bases are a match to TRBD1. The germline CDR1 and CDR2 sequences are DFQATT and SNEGSKA (reference sequence). V lost 3 bases and J lost 7; bases outside the gene matches: 9. CDR3 length: 15 residues. The CDR3 nucleotides are TGCAGTGCTAGTCCCCCGGGACAGGGGGCCTTTGGCTACACCTTC. Protein product: CSASPPGQGAFGYTF.

The CDR3 DNA sequence: TGTGCCAGCAGCCCGGACACTCTGAGCTCCTACAATGAGCAGTTCTTC. This translates into CASSPDTLSSYNEQFF. V usage is TRBV7-2 and J usage is TRBJ2-1, with D possibly TRBD1 on 5 matching bases. The CDR3 extends over 16 amino acids. CDR1 and CDR2 from the germline V gene are SGHTA and FQGNSA. Trimming took 5 bases from V and 0 from J, leaving 14 bases between them.

The CDR3 protein is CASNRLAGGDTDTQYF. In DNA, the CDR3 is TGTGCCAGTAACAGACTAGCGGGAGGAGATACAGATACGCAGTATTTT. The V and J genes are TRBV19 and TRBJ2-3; 13 nucleotides align to TRBD2. CDR3 length: 16 amino acids. Unmatched junction bases numbered 7, after V lost 7 bases and J lost 3 bases. Germline V gene sequence: CDR1 LNHDA, CDR2 SQIVND (reference sequence).

This chain joins TRBV19 and TRBJ1-2; the D gene is possibly TRBD1 (6 bases). The CDR3 runs to 15 residues. CDR1 and CDR2 from the germline V gene are LNHDA and SQIVND (reference sequence). The V end lost 1 base, the J end lost 6 bases, and 15 bases lay between the germline ends. The CDR3: CASSIAQGLVDGYTF. CDR3 coding DNA: TGTGCCAGTAGTATAGCTCAGGGGCTGGTGGATGGCTACACCTTC.

CDR3 protein: CASSSTAGRDEQYF. The CDR3 region has the DNA TGTGCCAGCAGCTCCACAGCGGGACGAGACGAGCAGTACTTC. V and J are TRBV5-6 and TRBJ2-7; 7 bases agree with TRBD2. Trimming at V came to 3 bases and at J to 5 bases, leaving 8 bases not matched to a gene. There are 14 residues in the CDR3. In germline, CDR1 is SGHDT, CDR2 YYEEEE.

This chain uses TRBV18 with TRBJ1-5, with TRBD1 matching 7 bases. V was clipped by 3 bases and J by 3 bases; unmatched bases: 2. Per the germline V gene, CDR1 is KGHSH and CDR2 is LQKENI. This CDR3 region has 14 residues. The CDR3 nucleotides are TGTGCCAGCTCACCGGACAGGCTCAATCAGCCCCAGCATTTT. Encoded protein: CASSPDRLNQPQHF.

V usage is TRBV10-1 and J usage is TRBJ2-3; 7 bases map to TRBD2. CDR1 is WNHNN, CDR2 SYGVQD, per germline (reference sequence). V lost 6 bases to trimming and J lost 1 base; unmatched junction nucleotides: 10. This CDR3 is built from 16 residues. CDR3 loop: CASSDRGVAGTDTQYF. CDR3 DNA: TGCGCCAGCAGCGATCGGGGGGTAGCAGGCACAGATACGCAGTATTTT.

The rearrangement joins TRBV25-1 to TRBJ1-1; no firm D call. Trimming removed 2 bases from V and 1 base from J, with 11 bases in between. CDR1 MGHDK and CDR2 SYGVNS come from the germline V gene. The CDR3 runs to 15 residues. The CDR3 DNA reads TGTGCCAGCAGTGAACCATCGGGATGGAACACTGAAGCTTTCTTT. This encodes CASSEPSGWNTEAFF.

The chain combines TRBV10-3 with TRBJ1-5; D may be TRBD1 (6 bases). The CDR3 is 14 amino acids. The ends were cut back, 5 bases at V and 6 bases at J, with 14 bases in the middle. The germline V gene encodes CDR1 ENHRY and CDR2 SYGVKD. The CDR3 protein is CAISPGTKGQPQHF. The DNA for the CDR3 is TGTGCCATCAGTCCCGGGACAAAGGGTCAGCCCCAGCATTTT.

CDR3 coding DNA: TGTGCCAGCAGTTACGGACTGGGGGGACGCTACGAGCAGTACTTC. Its translation: CASSYGLGGRYEQYF. The chain is built from TRBV6-5 and TRBJ2-7; tentatively, D is TRBD2 (6 bases). Germline V CDR1 and CDR2: MNHEY, SVGAGI. This CDR3 is built from 15 residues. V lost 2 bases and J lost 3, with 14 bases in between.

This chain links TRBV6-2 or TRBV6-3 with TRBJ2-1; 12 bases align to TRBD2. The CDR3 has 15 residues. The V gene end was trimmed by 6 bases and the J gene end by 7 bases; junction bases not matched to a gene: 7. Per the germline V gene, CDR1 is MNHEY and CDR2 is SVGEGT. The CDR3 loop reads CASSPGTSGRNEQFF. As DNA, the CDR3 is TGTGCCAGCAGCCCCGGGACTAGCGGGCGAAATGAGCAGTTCTTC.

The genes are TRBV10-3 and TRBJ2-2; D not certain. The ends were cut back, 4 bases at V and 0 bases at J, with 6 bases in the middle. This CDR3 region has 14 residues. Germline V gene data show CDR1 as ENHRY and CDR2 as SYGVKD. The CDR3 reads CAISALSNTGELFF. CDR3 nucleotide sequence: TGTGCCATCAGTGCCCTGTCGAACACCGGGGAGCTGTTTTTT.

The J gene is TRBJ1-5, the V gene TRBV28; TRBD1 is a possible D gene (5 bases). The germline CDR1 and CDR2 sequences are MDHEN and SYDVKM. V was shortened by 3 bases and J by 5 bases, with 8 bases between the two germline ends. The CDR3 runs to 13 residues. The CDR3: CASSLGGDQPQHF. The CDR3 nucleotides are TGTGCCAGCAGTTTGGGAGGGGATCAGCCCCAGCATTTT.

The CDR3 sequence is CASSQDPGTQNLNTEAFF. The CDR3 nucleotides are TGCGCCAGCAGCCAGGATCCCGGGACACAGAACCTGAACACTGAAGCTTTCTTT. The genes are TRBV4-3 and TRBJ1-1, with a possible D match to TRBD1 (6 bases). Germline values: CDR1 LGHNA, CDR2 YSLEER. This CDR3 region has 18 residues. Deletions cut 3 bases from V and 0 bases from J, with 20 bases between.

CDR3 protein: CASSYSTGEIGYTF. As DNA, the CDR3 is TGTGCCAGCAGTTACTCAACAGGGGAGATTGGCTACACCTTC. J is TRBJ1-2 and V is TRBV6-6; 7 bases fit TRBD1. The V segment lost 0 bases and the J segment 7 bases; nucleotides outside the gene matches: 5. Germline CDR1 MNHNY, CDR2 SVGAGI (reference sequence). This CDR3 has 14 residues.

The chain carries TRBV5-4 and TRBJ1-3; possible D gene TRBD1, 6 bases. Trimming left V 4 bases short and J 2 bases short, with 10 bases between. The CDR3 consists of 14 residues. Germline CDR1 and CDR2: SGHNT and YYREEE (reference sequence). CDR3 bases: TGTGCCAGCAGCGAGGGGGGGACTGGAAACACCATATATTTT. Translated, it gives CASSEGGTGNTIYF.

CDR3 loop: CASRRTATYEQYF. The CDR3 region has the DNA TGTGCCAGCAGGAGGACAGCTACCTACGAGCAGTACTTC. The chain combines TRBV14 with TRBJ2-7; the D gene is possibly TRBD1 (6 bases). This CDR3 contains 13 residues. Germline V CDR1 and CDR2: SGHDN, FVKESK. Trimming shortened V by 6 bases and J by 2 bases, and 11 bases separated the two germline ends.

The gene calls are TRBV7-9 and TRBJ2-1; TRBD2 aligns across 9 bases. V trimming: 2 bases; J trimming: 5 bases; junction bases outside the gene matches: 10. The germline V gene has CDR1 SEHNR and CDR2 FQNEAQ (reference sequence). The CDR3 contains 17 residues. The CDR3 DNA reads TGTGCCAGCAGCTTACCCTTCCTAGCGGGATTACACAATGAGCAGTTCTTC. The encoded protein is CASSLPFLAGLHNEQFF. The full variable domain, in which reference TRBV7-9 and TRBJ2-1 provide the parts outside the CDR3, is DTGVSQNPRHKITKRGQNVTFRCDPISEHNRLYWYRQTLGQGPEFLTYFQNEAQLEKSRLLSDRFSAERPKGSFSTLEIQRTEQGDSAMYLCASSLPFLAGLHNEQFFGPGTRLTVL.

This clone was recorded once. The chain recombines TRBV28 with TRBJ1-2; maybe TRBD1 (5 bases). Trimming stripped 6 bases from V and 4 bases from J, with 9 bases between. The length of the CDR3 is 12 residues. Germline V CDR1 and CDR2: MDHEN, SYDVKM. The CDR3 is CASSPGPYGYTF. CDR3 coding DNA: TGTGCCAGCAGCCCAGGGCCCTATGGCTACACCTTC.

The chain is built from TRBV5-6 and TRBJ1-5; D ambiguous. Trimming left V 4 bases short and J 6 bases short, with 8 bases between. The CDR3 sequence is 12 residues long. The germline gives CDR1 SGHDT, CDR2 YYEEEE. DNA of the CDR3: TGTGCCAGCAGCCTGGCGGGTCAGCCCCAGCATTTT. This sequence encodes CASSLAGQPQHF.

This clone was detected once. V and J are TRBV28 and TRBJ2-1, with TRBD2 matching over 9 bases. The CDR3 runs to 17 residues. V trimming: 5 bases; J trimming: 1 base; junction bases outside the gene matches: 9. Germline V gene sequence: CDR1 MDHEN, CDR2 SYDVKM. This CDR3 reads CASSPTGGLASYNEQFF. The DNA of the CDR3 is TGTGCCAGCAGTCCAACTGGGGGACTAGCTTCCTACAATGAGCAGTTCTTC.

The genes are TRBV11-2 and TRBJ2-7, with unresolved D. Per the germline V gene, CDR1 is SGHAT and CDR2 is FQNNGV. V lost 4 bases, J lost 4 bases, and 5 bases lay in between. The CDR3 covers 11 residues. The CDR3 DNA reads TGTGCCAGCAGCTCGACATACGAGCAGTACTTC. Translating gives CASSSTYEQYF.